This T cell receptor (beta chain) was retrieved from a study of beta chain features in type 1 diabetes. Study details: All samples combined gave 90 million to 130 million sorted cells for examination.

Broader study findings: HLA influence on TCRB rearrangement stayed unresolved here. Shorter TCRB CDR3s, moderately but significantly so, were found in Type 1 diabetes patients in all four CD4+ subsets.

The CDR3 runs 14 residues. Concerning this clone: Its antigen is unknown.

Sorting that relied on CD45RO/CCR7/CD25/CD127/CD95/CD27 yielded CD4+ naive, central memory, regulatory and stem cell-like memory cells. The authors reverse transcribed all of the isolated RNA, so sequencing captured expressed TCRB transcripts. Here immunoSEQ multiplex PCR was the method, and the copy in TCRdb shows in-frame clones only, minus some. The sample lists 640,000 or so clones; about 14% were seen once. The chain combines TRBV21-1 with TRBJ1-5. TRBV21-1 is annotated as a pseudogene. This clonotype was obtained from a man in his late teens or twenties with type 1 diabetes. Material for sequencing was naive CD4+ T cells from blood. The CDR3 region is CASSNERASQPQHF. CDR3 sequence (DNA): TGTGCCAGCAGCAACGAAAGGGCCAGTCAGCCCCAGCATTTT.